This TCR beta chain was sequenced for a study of T-cell reconstitution after alpha-beta-depleted transplantation in children. Whole-study results and caveats: Alpha-beta T cells about two months after transplant reportedly derived from several hundred expanded graft clones.

With 2 bases removed from V and 1 base from J, the gap between germline ends came to 6 bases. This CDR3 is built from 13 residues. Unique molecular identifiers tagged the TCRbeta library. TCRdb processed the PCR reads anew with MiXCR; each CDR3 protein has one entry. The sample contains about 870,000 distinct CDR3 sequences, approximately 15% of which appear only once. This clonotype was seen at least ten times. Its target is not known. The clonotype comes from a male patient under 18 who had a stem cell transplant for acute lymphoblastic leukemia, so the T cells may come from the graft donor. This chain links TRBV12-3 or TRBV12-4 with TRBJ2-7, with a possible D match to TRBD2 (5 bases). Material: PBMCs, mostly from graft donor cells, obtained 360 days after TCRalphabeta/CD19-depleted stem cell transplant. CDR3 in DNA: TGTGCCAGCAGTTTAAGGGAGTCCTACGAGCAGTACTTC. Encoded protein: CASSLRESYEQYF.